This T cell receptor beta chain was obtained from a study of blood T cell repertoires in COVID-19. Looking at the study overall: There were acute and convalescent COVID-19 samples, and they came from the United States, Italy and Spain. The analysed material was cDNA or gDNA that came from T cells, B-cell-depleted T cells, or PBMCs.

CDR3 length: 16 residues. CDR1 and CDR2 from the germline V gene are SNHLY and FYNNEI. Germline trimming cut 5 bases from V and 0 bases from J; bases unmatched to any gene: 5. Assay: immunoSEQ multiplex PCR; the TCRdb copy retains only in-frame clones and omits some. The table shows 85,000 to 90,000 clones, with roughly 89% occurring only once. The sequence was collected from a woman older than 75 with active COVID-19. Source material: peripheral blood. This chain connects TRBV2 to TRBJ2-1, with 9 bases lining up with TRBD2. The CDR3 DNA is TGTGCCAGCAGTAGTTTAGCGGGGGCCTCCTACAATGAGCAGTTCTTC. Translation gives CASSSLAGASYNEQFF.